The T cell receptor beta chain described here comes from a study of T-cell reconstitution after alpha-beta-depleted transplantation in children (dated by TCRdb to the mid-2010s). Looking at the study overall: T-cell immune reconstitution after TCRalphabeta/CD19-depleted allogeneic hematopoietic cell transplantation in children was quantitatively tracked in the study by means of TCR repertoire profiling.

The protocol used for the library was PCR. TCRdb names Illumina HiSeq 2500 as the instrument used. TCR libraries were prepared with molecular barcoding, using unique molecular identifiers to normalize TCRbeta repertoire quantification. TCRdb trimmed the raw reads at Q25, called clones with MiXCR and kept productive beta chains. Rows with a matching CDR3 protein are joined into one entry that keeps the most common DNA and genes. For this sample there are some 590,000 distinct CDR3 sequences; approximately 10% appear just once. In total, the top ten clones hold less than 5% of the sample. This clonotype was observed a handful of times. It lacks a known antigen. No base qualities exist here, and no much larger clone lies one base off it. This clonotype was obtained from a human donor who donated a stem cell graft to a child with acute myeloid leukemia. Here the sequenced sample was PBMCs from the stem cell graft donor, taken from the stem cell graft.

In nucleotides, the sequence is TGTGCCAGCAGCCCGGGACTAGCGGGGCCCTTAGTTGCGAACACCGGGGAGCTGTTTTTT. The resulting protein is CASSPGLAGPLVANTGELFF. The V and J segments used are TRBV6-5 and TRBJ2-2; 13 middle bases align to TRBD2. CDR1 and CDR2, per the germline V gene, are MNHEY and SVGAGI. The CDR3 goes from the cysteine to the phenylalanine over 20 residues. The kept DNA is CDR3 alone, 60 bases in frame from the first base. V has 6 bases trimmed and J has 0 bases trimmed; junction bases matching no gene number 13.